This TCR beta chain was sequenced in a study of graft-versus-host responses after intestinal transplantation. Clones were sequenced by immunoSEQ multiplex PCR, and TCRdb holds only the in-frame ones, with some missing. This sample has about 90,000 clones, with around 80% found just once. Remarks on this clone: Its antigen is undetermined.

Trimming removed 0 bases at V and 7 bases at J, with 19 bases between. Germline-derived CDR1 and CDR2 are SGHRS and YFSETQ. This CDR3 is built from 16 residues. Sequenced here: unstimulated CD4+ T cells sorted from spleen or lymph node cells, sampled before intestinal transplant. The chain joins TRBV5-1 to TRBJ1-2, with D perhaps matching TRBD1 (6 bases). This TCR derives from a human donor who received an intestinal transplant. CDR3 nucleotide sequence: TGCGCCAGCAGCTTGGGTTCATCGCAGGGGTCAGGTGGCTACACCTTC. It is translated as CASSLGSSQGSGGYTF.